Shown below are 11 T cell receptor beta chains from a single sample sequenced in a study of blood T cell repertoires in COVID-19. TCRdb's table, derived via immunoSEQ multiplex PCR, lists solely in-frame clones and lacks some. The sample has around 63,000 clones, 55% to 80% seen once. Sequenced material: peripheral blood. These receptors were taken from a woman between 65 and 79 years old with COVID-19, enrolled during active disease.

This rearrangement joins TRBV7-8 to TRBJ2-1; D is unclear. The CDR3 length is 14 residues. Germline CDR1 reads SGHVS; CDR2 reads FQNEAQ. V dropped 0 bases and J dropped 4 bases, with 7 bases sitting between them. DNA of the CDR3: TGTGCCAGCAGCTTAGCCCTCAGTTACAATGAGCAGTTCTTC. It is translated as CASSLALSYNEQFF.

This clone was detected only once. The CDR3 region is CAISIQTGPPNYGYTF. The CDR3 bases are TGTGCCATCAGCATTCAAACAGGGCCCCCAAACTATGGCTACACCTTC. The chain recombines TRBV10-3 with TRBJ1-2; the D gene is possibly TRBD1 (6 bases). This CDR3 is built from 16 residues. Germline CDR1 reads ENHRY; CDR2 reads SYGVKD. Deletions cut 6 bases from V and 2 bases from J, with 19 bases between.

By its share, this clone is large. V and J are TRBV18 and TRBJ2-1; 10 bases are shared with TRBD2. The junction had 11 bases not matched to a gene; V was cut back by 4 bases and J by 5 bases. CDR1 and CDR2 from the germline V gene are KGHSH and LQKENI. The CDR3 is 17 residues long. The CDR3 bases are TGTGCCAGCTCACAACTCCCCCTTAGCGGGGGGAACAATGAGCAGTTCTTC. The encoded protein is CASSQLPLSGGNNEQFF.

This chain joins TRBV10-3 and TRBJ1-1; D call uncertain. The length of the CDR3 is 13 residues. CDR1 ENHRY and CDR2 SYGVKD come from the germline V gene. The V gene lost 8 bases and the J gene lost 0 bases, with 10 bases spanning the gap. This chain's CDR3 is CAISYEVNTEAFF. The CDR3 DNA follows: TGTGCCATCTCTTACGAGGTGAACACTGAAGCTTTCTTT.

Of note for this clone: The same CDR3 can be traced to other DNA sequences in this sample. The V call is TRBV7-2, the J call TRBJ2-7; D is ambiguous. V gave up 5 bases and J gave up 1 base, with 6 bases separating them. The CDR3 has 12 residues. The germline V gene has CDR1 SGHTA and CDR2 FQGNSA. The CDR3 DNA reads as TGTGCCAGCAGCCCCGGGTCCTACGAGCAGTACTTC. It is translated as CASSPGSYEQYF.

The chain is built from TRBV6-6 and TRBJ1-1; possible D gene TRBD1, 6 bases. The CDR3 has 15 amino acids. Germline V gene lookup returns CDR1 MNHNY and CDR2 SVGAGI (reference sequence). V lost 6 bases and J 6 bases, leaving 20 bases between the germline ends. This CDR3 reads CASRPLGGGGPEAFF. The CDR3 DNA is TGTGCCAGCAGGCCCCTCGGGGGGGGCGGACCTGAAGCTTTCTTT.

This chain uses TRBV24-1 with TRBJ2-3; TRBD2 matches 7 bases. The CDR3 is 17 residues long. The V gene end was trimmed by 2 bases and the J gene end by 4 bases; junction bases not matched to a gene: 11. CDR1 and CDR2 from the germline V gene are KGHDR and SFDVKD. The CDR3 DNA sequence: TGTGCCACCAGTGATTACCTGGCGGGAGATACTTCAGATACGCAGTATTTT. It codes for CATSDYLAGDTSDTQYF.

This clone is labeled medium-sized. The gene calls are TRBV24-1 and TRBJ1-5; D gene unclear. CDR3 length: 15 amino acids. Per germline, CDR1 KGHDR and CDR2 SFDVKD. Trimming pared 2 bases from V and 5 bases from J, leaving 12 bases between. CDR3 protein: CATSDSEALDQPQHF. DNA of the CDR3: TGTGCCACCAGTGATTCTGAGGCCCTGGATCAGCCCCAGCATTTT.

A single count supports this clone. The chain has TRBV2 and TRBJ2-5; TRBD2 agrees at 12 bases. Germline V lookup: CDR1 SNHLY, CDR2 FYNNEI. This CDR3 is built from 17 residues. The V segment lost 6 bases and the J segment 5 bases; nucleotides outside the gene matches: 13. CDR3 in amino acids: CASRATRLAGVSETQYF. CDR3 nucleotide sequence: TGTGCCAGCAGAGCCACACGACTAGCGGGAGTCTCGGAGACCCAGTACTTC. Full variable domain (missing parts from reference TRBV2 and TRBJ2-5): EPEVTQTPSHQVTQMGQEVILRCVPISNHLYFYWYRQILGQKVEFLVSFYNNEISEKSEIFDDQFSVERPDGSNFTLKIRSTKLEDSAMYFCASRATRLAGVSETQYFGPGTRLLVL.

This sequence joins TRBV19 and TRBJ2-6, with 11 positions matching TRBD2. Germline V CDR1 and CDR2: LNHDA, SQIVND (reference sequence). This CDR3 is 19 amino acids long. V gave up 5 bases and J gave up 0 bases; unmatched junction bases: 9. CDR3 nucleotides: TGTGCCAGTAGTGCCCAACTAGCGGGGGATCTCTCTGGGGCCAACGTCCTGACTTTC. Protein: CASSAQLAGDLSGANVLTF.

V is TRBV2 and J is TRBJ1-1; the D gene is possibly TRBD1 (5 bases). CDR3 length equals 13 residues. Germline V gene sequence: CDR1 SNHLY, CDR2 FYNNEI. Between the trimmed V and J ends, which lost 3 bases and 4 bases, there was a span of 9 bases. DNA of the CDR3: TGTGCCAGCAGTGACGGGACTTTCACTGAAGCTTTCTTT. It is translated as CASSDGTFTEAFF.